Following are 2 T cell receptor beta chains from one sample sequenced in a study of cytomegalovirus exposure and HLA in healthy donors. Here immunoSEQ multiplex PCR was the method, and the copy in TCRdb shows in-frame clones only, minus some. The data show about 110,000 clones, approximately 85% seen once. Material for sequencing was PBMCs. All receptors come from a woman between 18 and 29 years old in good health and CMV-seronegative.

The genes are TRBV29-1 and TRBJ1-2, with D tentatively TRBD1 (5 bases). Germline-derived CDR1 and CDR2 are SQVTM and ANQGSEA. The CDR3 totals 13 residues. The V and J ends lost 7 bases and 0 bases respectively, with 12 bases between them. CDR3: CSARQQSNYGYTF. As DNA, the CDR3 is TGCAGCGCACGACAGCAATCTAACTATGGCTACACCTTC.

This clone occurred once. This chain joins TRBV7-6 and TRBJ2-1, with 7 bases that match TRBD2. Germline V gene data show CDR1 as SGHVS and CDR2 as FNYEAQ. The CDR3 covers 14 residues. The junction had 9 bases not matched to a gene; V was cut back by 5 bases and J by 8 bases. The CDR3 sequence is CASSPGLGSDEQFF. In DNA form, the CDR3 reads TGTGCCAGCAGCCCCGGACTAGGTTCCGATGAGCAGTTCTTC.